Below are 24 T cell receptor beta chains sequenced from a single sample in a study of T cell changes during pregnancy in multiple sclerosis. TCRdb keeps only in-frame clones here, not all; method: immunoSEQ multiplex PCR. This sample has 40,000 to 60,000 clones, with 85% to 95% found just once. Specimen: peripheral blood, collected after pregnancy. These TCRs come from a female donor with multiple sclerosis, enrolled in a pregnancy study.

The V and J genes are TRBV14 and TRBJ1-2; D ambiguous. Looked up from germline, CDR1 is SGHDN and CDR2 is FVKESK. The V gene lost 1 base and the J gene lost 7 bases, with 19 bases spanning the gap. This CDR3 is 16 amino acids long. CDR3 nucleotide sequence: TGTGCCAGCAGCCAAGTCGCCCCCCCGGGGTTAATTGGCTACACCTTC. Its translation is CASSQVAPPGLIGYTF.

The CDR3 region is CASTPQRRETQYF. The CDR3 bases are TGTGCCAGCACTCCGCAGCGTCGAGAGACCCAGTACTTC. V and J are TRBV7-2 and TRBJ2-5, with D unclear. The CDR3 sequence is 13 residues long. Germline V lookup: CDR1 SGHTA, CDR2 FQGNSA. V lost 7 bases, J lost 4 bases, and 13 bases lay in between.

This clone was found once. V and J are TRBV6-7 and TRBJ1-1; D is ambiguous. TRBV6-7 has ORF status, its function being uncertain. The CDR3 totals 14 residues. Trimming took off 6 bases at V and 1 base at J, with 12 bases between the two ends. The CDR3 loop is CASRCRRRNTEAFF. The CDR3 DNA reads TGTGCCAGCAGGTGCCGGCGGAGGAACACTGAAGCTTTCTTT.

This chain joins TRBV9 and TRBJ2-2; 8 bases are shared with TRBD2. CDR1 and CDR2 (germline): SGDLS, YYNGEE. The CDR3 runs 16 residues. The junction had 5 bases not matched to a gene; V was cut back by 3 bases and J by 1 base. The CDR3: CASSEVGGGNTGELFF. The CDR3 DNA is TGTGCCAGCAGCGAGGTCGGGGGGGGGAACACCGGGGAGCTGTTTTTT.

In this sample, this clone turned up once. The chain uses TRBV10-1 and TRBJ2-5; 9 bases align to TRBD1. The trim removed 4 bases at V and 5 bases at J, leaving 11 bases unmatched. The V gene's germline CDR1 is WNHNN and CDR2 SYGVQD (reference sequence). The CDR3 consists of 16 residues. Written as DNA, the CDR3 is TGCGCCAGCAGTGCTATACCGGGACAGGGTCCCGAGACCCAGTACTTC. It yields the protein CASSAIPGQGPETQYF.

The chain joins TRBV7-2 to TRBJ1-1, with 8 bases identical to TRBD1. CDR1 is SGHTA and CDR2 is FQGNSA in the germline V gene. The junction had 4 bases not matched to a gene; V was cut back by 1 base and J by 3 bases. The CDR3 runs to 15 residues. The CDR3 region has the DNA TGTGCCAGCAGCTTAGGGACAGGGAGATACACTGAAGCTTTCTTT. This codes for CASSLGTGRYTEAFF.

J is TRBJ2-7 and V is TRBV27; 9 positions agree with TRBD1. This CDR3 is 14 amino acids long. Trimming removed 6 bases from V and 4 bases from J; junction bases left unmatched: 7. In germline, CDR1 is MNHEY, CDR2 SMNVEV (reference sequence). CDR3: CASSPEQGAYEQYF. The CDR3 coding sequence is TGTGCCAGCAGCCCAGAACAGGGGGCGTACGAGCAGTACTTC.

This chain links TRBV7-6 with TRBJ1-6; D might be TRBD1 (5 bases). Trimming stripped 2 bases from V and 7 bases from J, with 9 bases between. Per germline, CDR1 SGHVS and CDR2 FNYEAQ. CDR3 size: 14 residues. The CDR3 region is CASSLRQNNSPLHF. The CDR3, as DNA: TGTGCCAGCAGCTTACGACAGAACAATTCACCCCTCCACTTT. Based on the CDR3 plus reference TRBV7-6 and TRBJ1-6, the full variable domain is GAGVSQSPRYKVTKRGQDVALRCDPISGHVSLYWYRQALGQGPEFLTYFNYEAQQDKSGLPNDRFSAERPEGSISTLTIQRTEQRDSAMYRCASSLRQNNSPLHFGNGTRLTVT.

V and J are TRBV6-1 and TRBJ1-3, with D perhaps matching TRBD1 (6 bases). CDR3 length: 12 residues. Trimming removed 1 base at V and 9 bases at J, with 7 bases between. The V gene's germline CDR1 is MNHNS and CDR2 SASEGT. The CDR3 bases are TGTGCCAGCAGTGAAGGCAGGGGCACCATATATTTT. It is translated as CASSEGRGTIYF.

In its sample, this clone was seen a few times. V is TRBV7-3 and J is TRBJ2-3; 9 bases are a match to TRBD1. Unmatched junction bases numbered 11, after V lost 6 bases and J lost 7 bases. The CDR3 runs to 15 residues. Per germline, CDR1 SGHTA and CDR2 FQGTGA. This chain's CDR3 is CASRDQGQGGHTQYF. CDR3 DNA sequence: TGTGCCAGCAGAGACCAGGGACAGGGAGGACATACGCAGTATTTT.

V is TRBV7-2 and J is TRBJ2-3; TRBD1 might be the D (6 bases). The CDR3 loop spans 17 amino acids. The V gene's germline CDR1 is SGHTA and CDR2 FQGNSA. Trimming shortened V by 5 bases and J by 0 bases, and 18 bases separated the two germline ends. The CDR3 protein is CASSRTVNPTSTDTQYF. CDR3 DNA sequence: TGTGCCAGCAGCCGGACAGTCAACCCCACTAGCACAGATACGCAGTATTTT.

In this sample, this clone turned up once. The chain recombines TRBV2 with TRBJ1-1; D unresolved. Germline lookup yields CDR1 SNHLY and CDR2 FYNNEI. V was clipped by 8 bases and J by 1 base, with 11 bases between them. This CDR3 is built from 13 residues. CDR3 loop: CASRRRENTEAFF. In DNA form, the CDR3 reads TGTGCCAGCCGCCGGCGGGAGAACACTGAAGCTTTCTTT.

This chain joins TRBV30 and TRBJ1-2; D is unresolved. V lost 2 bases to trimming and J lost 2 bases, with 9 bases between them. The CDR3 is 13 residues long. Germline V gene data show CDR1 as GTSNPN and CDR2 as SVGIG (reference sequence). The CDR3 loop reads CAWSRVENYGYTF. CDR3 DNA: TGTGCCTGGAGTCGGGTGGAAAACTATGGCTACACCTTC. The variable domain in full, completed from reference TRBV30 and TRBJ1-2, reads SQTIHQWPATLVQPVGSPLSLECTVEGTSNPNLYWYRQAAGRGLQLLFYSVGIGQISSEVPQNLSASRPQDRQFILSSKKLLLSDSGFYLCAWSRVENYGYTFGSGTRLTVV.

The chain recombines TRBV7-2 with TRBJ1-2, with 7 bases aligning to TRBD1. The CDR3 consists of 14 residues. Germline-derived CDR1 and CDR2 are SGHTA and FQGNSA. V trimming: 5 bases; J trimming: 7 bases; junction bases outside the gene matches: 10. Here the CDR3 reads CASSPGVGGGGYTF. CDR3 DNA: TGTGCCAGCAGCCCGGGGGTAGGGGGCGGTGGCTACACCTTC.

The V gene is TRBV7-2, the J gene TRBJ1-4; no clear D gene. This CDR3 region has 15 residues. CDR1 is SGHTA and CDR2 is FQGNSA in the germline V gene. V was clipped by 5 bases and J by 4 bases, with 14 bases between them. The CDR3 DNA sequence: TGTGCCAGCAGCCTCTACGGGAACTATAATGAAAAACTGTTTTTT. Its protein product is CASSLYGNYNEKLFF.

CDR3 amino acids: CASSELDRAAEAFF. CDR3 coding DNA: TGTGCCAGCAGTGAATTGGACAGGGCAGCTGAAGCTTTCTTT. V and J are TRBV25-1 and TRBJ1-1; TRBD1 aligns across 8 bases. The ends lost 1 base at V and 6 bases at J; junction bases unmatched: 4. This CDR3 has 14 residues. Germline CDR1 is MGHDK and CDR2 is SYGVNS.

The rearrangement joins TRBV5-5 to TRBJ1-5, with D perhaps matching TRBD1 (5 bases). Germline CDR1 and CDR2: SGHKS and YYEKEE (reference sequence). The length of the CDR3 is 15 residues. Trimming shortened V by 4 bases and J by 0 bases, and 11 bases separated the two germline ends. CDR3 sequence (DNA): TGTGCCAGCAGCCAATCGACAGTTAGCAATCAGCCCCAGCATTTT. It yields the protein CASSQSTVSNQPQHF.

This chain links TRBV2 with TRBJ1-5; D remains ambiguous. V was trimmed by 9 bases and J by 2 bases, leaving 14 bases between them. Germline V gives CDR1 SNHLY, CDR2 FYNNEI. The CDR3 spans 14 residues. Written as DNA, the CDR3 is TGTGCCAGTTTAGGCGGGCTTGGCAATCAGCCCCAGCATTTT. This translates into CASLGGLGNQPQHF. Complete variable domain (other parts from reference TRBV2 and TRBJ1-5): EPEVTQTPSHQVTQMGQEVILRCVPISNHLYFYWYRQILGQKVEFLVSFYNNEISEKSEIFDDQFSVERPDGSNFTLKIRSTKLEDSAMYFCASLGGLGNQPQHFGDGTRLSIL.

The chain links TRBV18 to TRBJ2-7; no definite D call. CDR3 length: 13 amino acids. The germline V and J ends were trimmed by 6 bases and 2 bases, with 11 bases remaining between them. Germline V gene data show CDR1 as KGHSH and CDR2 as LQKENI. The CDR3, as DNA: TGTGCCAGCTCCCCGCTAGAAGCCTACGAGCAGTACTTC. It encodes CASSPLEAYEQYF.

The chain carries TRBV13 and TRBJ2-3; 13 nucleotides line up with TRBD2. This CDR3 spans 16 amino acids. From germline, CDR1 is PRHDT and CDR2 FYEKMQ (reference sequence). Trimming took 4 bases from V and 4 from J; bases not matched to a gene: 5. The CDR3 DNA is TGTGCCAGCAGCTCCGGACTAGCGGGGGAGGCAGATACGCAGTATTTT. This encodes CASSSGLAGEADTQYF.

The chain employs TRBV7-8 and TRBJ1-2; 12 nucleotides agree with TRBD1. Germline assignment: CDR1 SGHVS and CDR2 FQNEAQ. The trim removed 5 bases at V and 3 bases at J, leaving 10 bases unmatched. The CDR3 contains 17 residues. CDR3 sequence: CASSDLGGTGGDYGYTF. The CDR3 DNA reads TGTGCCAGCAGCGACCTAGGGGGGACAGGGGGCGACTATGGCTACACCTTC.

CDR3 sequence: CASSQEFSGHRNSPLHF. CDR3 DNA: TGCGCCAGCAGCCAAGAATTCTCGGGACACCGGAATTCACCCCTCCACTTT. This sequence joins TRBV4-3 and TRBJ1-6, with D possibly matching TRBD1 (6 bases). Trimming pared 0 bases from V and 7 bases from J, leaving 16 bases between. The CDR3 extends over 17 amino acids. Germline V gives CDR1 LGHNA, CDR2 YSLEER.

The chain has TRBV5-1 and TRBJ1-5; D is uncertain. Per the germline V gene, CDR1 is SGHRS and CDR2 is YFSETQ. The V end was cut by 4 bases, the J end by 5 bases, with 10 bases between. The CDR3 covers 13 residues. CDR3 loop: CASSADGDQPQHF. In DNA form, the CDR3 reads TGCGCCAGCAGCGCGGACGGGGATCAGCCCCAGCATTTT.

This clone was picked up a small number of times. The chain joins TRBV30 to TRBJ1-5, with 8 bases that match TRBD1. Germline V gene lookup returns CDR1 GTSNPN and CDR2 SVGIG (reference sequence). V lost 5 bases, J lost 5 bases, and 5 bases stayed unmatched. The CDR3 consists of 13 residues. The chain's CDR3 is CAWGTGNDQPQHF. CDR3 in DNA: TGTGCCTGGGGGACAGGTAATGATCAGCCCCAGCATTTT. Looking up the rest from reference TRBV30 and TRBJ1-5 gives the full variable domain: SQTIHQWPATLVQPVGSPLSLECTVEGTSNPNLYWYRQAAGRGLQLLFYSVGIGQISSEVPQNLSASRPQDRQFILSSKKLLLSDSGFYLCAWGTGNDQPQHFGDGTRLSIL.